This TCR beta chain is drawn from a study of T cell repertoires in cytomegalovirus infection. Points from the study as a whole: HLA-C-restricted CMV clonotypes gave the most frequent clonotype in two of eight donors.

Per germline, CDR1 LGHDT and CDR2 YNNKEL (reference sequence). CDR3 length equals 15 residues. The V segment lost 5 bases and the J segment 5 bases; nucleotides outside the gene matches: 8. TCRdb reanalysed the reads using MiXCR and keeps one entry per CDR3 protein. Counted here are roughly 180,000 distinct CDR3 sequences, 25% to 30% occurring once; the ten biggest clones make up 31%. In the case of this clonotype: The target antigen is unknown.

This receptor was taken from a human donor in good health (CMV status not recorded). Some clones in this sample may be carry-over from other donors' samples. This chain links TRBV3-1 with TRBJ2-5, with TRBD2 matching over 10 bases. Material: PBMCs. CDR3 coding DNA: TGTGCCAGCAGCTACTCCGGGACTAGCGAGGAGACCCAGTACTTC. Translation gives CASSYSGTSEETQYF.